This paragraph reports one T cell receptor (beta chain). Its specificity is not known. This sample is drawn from a study of cytomegalovirus exposure and HLA in healthy donors. General study findings and limits: In a later analysis, donors in an Asian-associated ancestry cluster reportedly had fewer N-insertions in productive TCRs than the cohort mean. Among TCR beta chains, those listed as cytomegalovirus-associated numbered approximately 150.

The PCR contained 60 Vbeta and 13 Jbeta primers. Profiled with immunoSEQ multiplex PCR; TCRdb holds only in-frame clones, not every one. This sample's clone table lists fewer than 150,000 clones. Trimming shortened V by 7 bases and J by 4 bases, and 10 bases separated the two germline ends. Germline CDR1 is SEHNR and CDR2 is FQNEAQ (reference sequence). The CDR3 runs 12 residues. Sequenced input: PBMCs. The receptor was isolated from a man between 40 and 49 years old in good health and CMV-seronegative. The rearrangement joins TRBV7-9 to TRBJ1-2, with TRBD1 as a possible D gene (5 bases). The CDR3 reads CASNQGSYGYTF. In DNA form, the CDR3 reads TGTGCCAGCAACCAGGGTTCCTATGGCTACACCTTC.